Sequencing of this TCR beta chain was carried out in a study of Tregs in tolerant kidney transplant recipients. Study in general: Recipients received nonmyeloablative bone marrow transplants from related graft donors, with transient mixed chimerism.

Concerning this clone: What it binds is not known.

Regarding the study as a whole: Few patients were studied, so findings need validation in larger groups. Antigen-driven expansion was suggested because donor-specific Tregs expanded more than all Tregs in tolerant patients.

CDR1 MDHEN and CDR2 SYDVKM come from the germline V gene. Trimming pared 6 bases from V and 2 bases from J, leaving 17 bases between. The CDR3 contains 15 residues. The protocol was immunoSEQ multiplex PCR, while the TCRdb copy is restricted to in-frame clones and leaves out a portion. The sample yields more than 60,000 clones, 85% to 90% seen once. Unstimulated regulatory T cells (CD4+CD25+CD127-), CD4+CD25- non-regulatory cells, CD4 and CD8 cells were FACS-sorted from thawed PBMCs. The chain couples TRBV28 to TRBJ2-7; TRBD1 is a possible D gene (7 bases). This receptor was taken from a human donor who received a combined kidney and bone marrow transplant. This specimen consisted of CD4+ T cells from blood, obtained before the transplant. The CDR3 is CASRAPGGRTYEQYF. CDR3 DNA: TGTGCCAGCAGGGCCCCAGGGGGGCGAACCTACGAGCAGTACTTC. Supplemented by reference TRBV28 and TRBJ2-7, the full variable domain reads DVKVTQSSRYLVKRTGEKVFLECVQDMDHENMFWYRQDPGLGLRLIYFSYDVKMKEKGDIPEGYSVSREKKERFSLILESASTNQTSMYLCASRAPGGRTYEQYFGPGTRLTVT.